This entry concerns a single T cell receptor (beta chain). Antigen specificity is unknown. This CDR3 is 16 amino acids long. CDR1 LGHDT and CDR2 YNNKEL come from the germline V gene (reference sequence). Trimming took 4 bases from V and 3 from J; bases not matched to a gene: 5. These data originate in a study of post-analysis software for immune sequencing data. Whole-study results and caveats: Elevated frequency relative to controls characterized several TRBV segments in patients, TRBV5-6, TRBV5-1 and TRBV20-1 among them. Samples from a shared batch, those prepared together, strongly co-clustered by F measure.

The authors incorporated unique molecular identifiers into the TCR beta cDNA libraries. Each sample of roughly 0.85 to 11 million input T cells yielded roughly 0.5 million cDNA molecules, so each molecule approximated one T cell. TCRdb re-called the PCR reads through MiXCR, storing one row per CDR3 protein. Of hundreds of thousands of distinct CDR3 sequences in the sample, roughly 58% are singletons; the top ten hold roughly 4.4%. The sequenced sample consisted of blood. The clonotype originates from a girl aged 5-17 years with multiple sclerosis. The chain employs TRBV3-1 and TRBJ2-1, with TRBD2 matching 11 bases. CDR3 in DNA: TGTGCCAGCAGCCTCCTGACTAGCGGGAACTACAATGAGCAGTTCTTC. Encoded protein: CASSLLTSGNYNEQFF.